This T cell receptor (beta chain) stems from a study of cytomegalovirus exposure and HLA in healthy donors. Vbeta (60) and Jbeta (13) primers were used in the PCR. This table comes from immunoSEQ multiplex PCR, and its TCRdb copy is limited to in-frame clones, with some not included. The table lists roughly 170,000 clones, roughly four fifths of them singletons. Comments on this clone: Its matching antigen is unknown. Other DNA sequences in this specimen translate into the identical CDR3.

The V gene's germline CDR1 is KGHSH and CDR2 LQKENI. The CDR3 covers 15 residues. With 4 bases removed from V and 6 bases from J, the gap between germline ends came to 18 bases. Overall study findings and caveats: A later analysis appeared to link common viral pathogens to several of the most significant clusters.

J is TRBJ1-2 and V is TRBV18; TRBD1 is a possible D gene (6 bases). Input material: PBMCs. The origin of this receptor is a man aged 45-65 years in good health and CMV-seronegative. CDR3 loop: CASSQQGSRTDGYTF. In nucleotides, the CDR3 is TGTGCCAGCTCACAGCAGGGGTCACGGACAGATGGCTACACCTTC. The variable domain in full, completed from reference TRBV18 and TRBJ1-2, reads NAGVMQNPRHLVRRRGQEARLRCSPMKGHSHVYWYRQLPEEGLKFMVYLQKENIIDESGMPKERFSAEFPKEGPSILRIQQVVRGDSAAYFCASSQQGSRTDGYTFGSGTRLTVV.